This T cell receptor (beta chain) was captured by sequencing in a study of blood T cell repertoires in COVID-19. Study overall: T cells, B-cell-depleted T cells, or PBMCs supplied cDNA or gDNA.

Authors' analysis steps: Reference gene primers were amplified, and this amplification served to estimate nucleated cell counts. Measured with immunoSEQ multiplex PCR; TCRdb has only the in-frame clones, and not every one. The DNA was the basis for D and trimming; V, J and clone size are from that table. Of around 160,000 clones in the sample, 81% were seen once. CDR3 length: 17 residues. Deletions cut 2 bases from V and 1 base from J, with 15 bases between. Looked up from germline, CDR1 is SGHRS and CDR2 is YFSETQ. The source material was peripheral blood. This receptor was obtained from a man aged 55 to 69 with active or convalescent COVID-19. J is TRBJ2-2 and V is TRBV5-1; a possible D gene is TRBD1 (6 bases). CDR3 sequence: CASSLTGTPLNTGELFF. The CDR3 DNA reads as TGCGCCAGCAGCTTAACAGGGACCCCTCTGAACACCGGGGAGCTGTTTTTT. The variable domain in full, completed from reference TRBV5-1 and TRBJ2-2, reads KAGVTQTPRYLIKTRGQQVTLSCSPISGHRSVSWYQQTPGQGLQFLFEYFSETQRNKGNFPGRFSGRQFSNSRSEMNVSTLELGDSALYLCASSLTGTPLNTGELFFGEGSRLTVL.